The table lists the clone carrying this TCR beta chain with a few counts. The antigen remains unidentified. This entry comes from a study of beta chain features in type 1 diabetes. Study outcomes and limitations: TCRB CDR3s from Type 1 diabetes patients were moderately but significantly shorter in all four CD4+ subsets.

What was sequenced were expressed TCRB transcripts, since all of the isolated RNA had been reverse transcribed. Sequencing was performed with immunoSEQ multiplex PCR; in TCRdb, only in-frame clones are kept and a portion is missing. The data hold 100,000 to 150,000 clones, with 7% to 10% observed a single time. CDR3 length equals 13 residues. Unmatched junction bases numbered 3, after V lost 3 bases and J lost 7 bases. Germline V lookup: CDR1 GTSNPN, CDR2 SVGIG (reference sequence). The TCR comes from a man aged 25-45 years with type 1 diabetes. The chain joins TRBV30 to TRBJ1-5; 10 nucleotides match TRBD1. The sequencing input was central memory CD4+ T cells from blood. CDR3 sequence (DNA): TGTGCCTGGAGCGGGACAGGGGTCCAGCCCCAGCATTTT. It translates to CAWSGTGVQPQHF. Supplemented by reference TRBV30 and TRBJ1-5, the full variable domain reads SQTIHQWPATLVQPVGSPLSLECTVEGTSNPNLYWYRQAAGRGLQLLFYSVGIGQISSEVPQNLSASRPQDRQFILSSKKLLLSDSGFYLCAWSGTGVQPQHFGDGTRLSIL.